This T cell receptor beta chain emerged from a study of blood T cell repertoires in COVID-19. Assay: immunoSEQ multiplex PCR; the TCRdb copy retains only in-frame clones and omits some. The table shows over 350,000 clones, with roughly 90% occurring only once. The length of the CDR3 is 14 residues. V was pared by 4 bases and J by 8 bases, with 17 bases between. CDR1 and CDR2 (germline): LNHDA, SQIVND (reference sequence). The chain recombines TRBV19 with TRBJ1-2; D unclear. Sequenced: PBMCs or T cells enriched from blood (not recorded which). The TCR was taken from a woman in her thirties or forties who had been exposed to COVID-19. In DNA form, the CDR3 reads TGTGCCAGTAGTAACCCCGGAGGTGATGGAGGCTACACCTTC. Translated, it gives CASSNPGGDGGYTF.